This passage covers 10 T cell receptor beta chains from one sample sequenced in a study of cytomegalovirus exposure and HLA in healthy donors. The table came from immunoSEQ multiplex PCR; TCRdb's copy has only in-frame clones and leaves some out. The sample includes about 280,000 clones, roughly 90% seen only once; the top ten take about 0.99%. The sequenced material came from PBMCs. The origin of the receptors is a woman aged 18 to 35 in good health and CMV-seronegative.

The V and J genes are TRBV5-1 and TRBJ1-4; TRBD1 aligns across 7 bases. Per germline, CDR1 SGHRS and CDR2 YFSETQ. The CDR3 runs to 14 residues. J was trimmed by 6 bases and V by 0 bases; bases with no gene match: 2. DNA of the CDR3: TGCGCCAGCAGCTTGGACAGGGGTGATGAAAAACTGTTTTTT. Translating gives CASSLDRGDEKLFF.

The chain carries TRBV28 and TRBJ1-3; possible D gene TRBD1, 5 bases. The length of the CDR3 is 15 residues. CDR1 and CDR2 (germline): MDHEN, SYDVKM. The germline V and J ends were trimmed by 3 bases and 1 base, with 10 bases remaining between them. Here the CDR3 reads CASSLTVISGNTIYF. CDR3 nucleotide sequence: TGTGCCAGCAGTTTGACAGTCATATCTGGAAACACCATATATTTT.

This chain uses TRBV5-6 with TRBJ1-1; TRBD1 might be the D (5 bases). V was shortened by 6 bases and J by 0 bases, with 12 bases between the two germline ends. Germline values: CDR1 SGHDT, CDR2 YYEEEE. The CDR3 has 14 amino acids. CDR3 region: CASTRQRLNTEAFF. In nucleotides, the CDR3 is TGTGCCAGCACCAGACAGAGATTGAACACTGAAGCTTTCTTT. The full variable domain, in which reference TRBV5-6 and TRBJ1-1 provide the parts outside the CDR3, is DAGVTQSPTHLIKTRGQQVTLRCSPKSGHDTVSWYQQALGQGPQFIFQYYEEEERQRGNFPDRFSGHQFPNYSSELNVNALLLGDSALYLCASTRQRLNTEAFFGQGTRLTVV.

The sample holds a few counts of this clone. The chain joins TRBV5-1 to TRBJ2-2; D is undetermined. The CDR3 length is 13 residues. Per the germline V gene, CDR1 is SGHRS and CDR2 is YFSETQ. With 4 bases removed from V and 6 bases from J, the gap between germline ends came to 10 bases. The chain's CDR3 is CASSLWQAGELFF. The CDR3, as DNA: TGCGCCAGCAGCCTTTGGCAGGCCGGGGAGCTGTTTTTT.

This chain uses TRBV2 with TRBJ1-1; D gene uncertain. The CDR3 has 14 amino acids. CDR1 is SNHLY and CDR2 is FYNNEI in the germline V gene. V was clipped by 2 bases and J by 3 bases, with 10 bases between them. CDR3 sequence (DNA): TGTGCCAGCAGTGAATTGGGCGTCGACACTGAAGCTTTCTTT. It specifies CASSELGVDTEAFF.

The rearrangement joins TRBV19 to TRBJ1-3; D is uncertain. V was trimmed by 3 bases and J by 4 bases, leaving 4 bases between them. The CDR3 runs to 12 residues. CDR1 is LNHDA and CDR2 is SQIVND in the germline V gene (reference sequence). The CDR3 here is CASSILGNTIYF. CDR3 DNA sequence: TGTGCCAGTAGTATCCTCGGAAACACCATATATTTT.

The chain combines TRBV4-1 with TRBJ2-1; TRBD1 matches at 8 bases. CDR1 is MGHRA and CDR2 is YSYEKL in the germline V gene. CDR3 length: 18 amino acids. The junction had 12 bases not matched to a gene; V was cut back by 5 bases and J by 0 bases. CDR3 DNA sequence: TGCGCCAGCAGCACCCGACCCTTGGACAGGGACTCCTACAATGAGCAGTTCTTC. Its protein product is CASSTRPLDRDSYNEQFF.

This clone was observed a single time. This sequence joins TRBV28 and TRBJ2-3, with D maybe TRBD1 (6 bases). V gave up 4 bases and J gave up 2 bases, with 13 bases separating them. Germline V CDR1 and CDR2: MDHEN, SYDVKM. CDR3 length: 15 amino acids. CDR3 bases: TGTGCCAGCAGTTCCTGGACAGAACTCACAGATACGCAGTATTTT. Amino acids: CASSSWTELTDTQYF.

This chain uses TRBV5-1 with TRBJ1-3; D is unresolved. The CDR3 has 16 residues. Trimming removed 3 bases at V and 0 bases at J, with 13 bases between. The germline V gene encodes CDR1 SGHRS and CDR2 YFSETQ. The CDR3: CASSSSVPGSGNTIYF. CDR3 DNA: TGCGCCAGCAGCTCTTCAGTTCCGGGCTCTGGAAACACCATATATTTT.

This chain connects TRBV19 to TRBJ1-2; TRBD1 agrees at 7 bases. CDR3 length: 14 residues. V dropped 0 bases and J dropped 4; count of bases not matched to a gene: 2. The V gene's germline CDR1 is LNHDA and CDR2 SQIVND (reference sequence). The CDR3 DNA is TGTGCCAGTAGTATAGAAGGGACAGTCTATGGCTACACCTTC. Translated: CASSIEGTVYGYTF.